This T cell receptor (beta chain) was captured by sequencing in a study of shared clonotypes between healthy human individuals (dated by TCRdb to the early 2020s). Concerning the study at large: The cohort included a few men and a couple of women between 18 and 49 years of age. For each donor, CD4 naive and CD4 memory were each run on three plates, CD8 naive on two plates, and CD8 memory on one plate. Libraries were prepared and TCR repertoires were sequenced by different laboratories using diverse techniques, in order to increase sequencing depth and limit assay-specific biases. Between about 0.94 and 8.9 billion PBMCs per donor were obtained by leukapheresis. Blood TCR repertoires of five healthy adults were deeply sequenced to estimate repertoire size and the extent of clonotype sharing between individuals. The study at large found these results: Estimated clonotype richness was generally larger for naive than for memory subsets. Pairwise subsampling led to the expectation that sequencing depth would affect the degree of clonotype sharing among donors. Across a handful of donors, roughly 5% of naive CD4, roughly 3.8% of naive CD8, about 2% of memory CD4, and roughly 0.4% of memory CD8 clonotypes were shared. Sampling was limited to blood, and TCR repertoires in tissue likely differ from TCR repertoires in blood. Because the study included only a small number of donors, the genetic and exposure-history diversity represented was limited. Clonotypes shared by all four sorted-subset donors showed higher generation probabilities than non-shared clonotypes. Rarefaction of sorted-subset datasets indicated incomplete sequencing despite the large sequencing depth.

With regard to this clone: The target of this receptor is not known. No quality values exist for individual bases; no much larger clone is one base distant.

Using the deep immunoSEQ assay, multiplex PCR amplified TCR CDR3 regions from genomic DNA. Extracted genomic DNA from each cell subset was distributed evenly across all wells of several immunoSEQ 96-well plates, and each plate was treated as a replicate. For sorted subsets, each replicate PCR was loaded with approximately 0.2 ug genomic DNA, equivalent to 25,000 to 35,000 T cell genomes. Purified libraries were measured with a Qubit 3.0 fluorometer, size-checked on a Bioanalyzer 2100, and measured again with the KAPA Library Quantification kit. A separate single-read 150-cycle Illumina NextSeq 550 flow cell was used to sequence each immunoSEQ 96-well plate. From the authors' description of their analysis: Because the immunoSEQ output held only junctional sequences and lacked quality scores, the filtering could not match the filtering applied to full-length reads. Sequences were annotated with PyIR, a Python wrapper for IgBLAST v1.9, and V/J genes and CDR3 were assigned using IMGT germline references. Reads were filtered out if the reads had weak V/J assignments (E-value above 1e-6), no CDR3, stop codons, out-of-frame junctions, or ambiguous translated residues. V3J clonotypes were defined as sequences sharing an identical inferred V gene, J gene, and CDR3 amino acid sequence. To compute the percentage overlap between repertoires, the number of shared unique clonotypes was divided by the size of the smaller repertoire. Three approaches were used to assess repertoire richness: RTK rarefaction, the Chao1 estimator, and Recon v2.1 estimates of unobserved clonotypes. OLGA was used to compute generation probabilities for all TCRbeta clonotypes that the gDNA method yielded from a handful of donors. TCRdb limited this immuneACCESS table to in-frame rearrangements with V and J called. A share of clones is missing; checked studies link under half to unresolved V genes, and the rest is unexplained. Clone size and V and J calls were adopted from that table, with D and trimming inferred from the DNA. The sample has approximately 1.1 million clones on record, 78% of them singletons. The ten largest account for about 0.52% of the sample.

Donors were healthy HIV-negative adults with no recently reported acute infections or vaccinations. Every donor was a Caucasian adult living in Nashville, Tennessee, USA. Magnetic negative selection was used to enrich CD4+ T cells, after which naive cells were positively selected on CD45RA and the negative fraction became the memory subset. Blood was obtained by leukapheresis, after which PBMCs were separated by Ficoll-Histopaque density gradient centrifugation and cryopreserved in liquid nitrogen vapor phase. Analytical flow cytometry was used to check the purity and quantity of each magnetically sorted T cell population. Genomic DNA was isolated from every sorted fraction and measured by UV absorbance on a Nanodrop 2000c. The germline V gene specifies LGHNA as CDR1 and YSLEER as CDR2. The V end loses 0 bases and the J end loses 10 bases, and a stretch of 10 bases separates them. From the cysteine up to the phenylalanine, the CDR3 has a length of 13 residues. Here the CDR3 DNA is all that survives: 39 bases in frame from base 1.

This sequence was found in a man aged 18 to 35 in good health. Some clones in this sample may be carry-over from other donors' samples. The chain uses TRBV4-3 and TRBJ2-1; no D segment can be confidently identified. Sequenced: memory CD4+ T cells from PBMCs. The cell subset or site label, read with the paper, signifies: CD45RA-negative fraction. CDR3 loop: CASSQDRNGEQFF. The nucleotide sequence reads as follows: TGCGCCAGCAGCCAAGATAGGAACGGGGAGCAGTTCTTC.